The sample holds many counts of the clone carrying this T cell receptor beta chain. Its antigen is unknown. The data were obtained in a study of early T cells in non-severe SARS-CoV-2 infection. Study-level information: Sequencing of unsorted whole blood was done on bulk RNA, leaving chains unpaired. Findings of the study overall: Missing private and CD4 specificities, VDJdb matching favored anti-spike CD8 responses.

Unique molecular identifiers were added to individual cDNA molecules. TCRdb re-analysed the 5' RACE reads in MiXCR, keeping a single row per CDR3 protein. Among roughly 10,000 distinct CDR3 sequences listed, roughly 4.4% were seen once. The CDR3 has 17 residues. V was trimmed by 3 bases and J by 0 bases, leaving 12 bases between them. Germline CDR1 reads LGHNT; CDR2 reads FRNRAP. This clonotype was obtained from an adult who was a healthcare worker with PCR-confirmed SARS-CoV-2 infection or an uninfected control (not recorded which). The material sequenced was whole blood. The V call is TRBV12-5, the J call TRBJ2-6; no definite D call. The CDR3 coding sequence is TGTGCTAGTGGTTTTAACAGACCTTACTCTGGGGCCAACGTCCTGACTTTC. This gives the protein CASGFNRPYSGANVLTF.